This T cell receptor beta chain was captured by sequencing in a study of CD8 T cells in Susac syndrome. RNA amounts of about 0.5 to 1 ug underwent reverse transcription with random hexamers. Amplification of the TCR beta CDR3 was carried out by immunoSEQ multiplex PCR, which spanned a total of 54 Vbeta and 13 Jbeta segments. A single record per CDR3 protein comes from TCRdb applying MiXCR to the immunoSEQ multiplex PCR reads. This table holds around 170,000 distinct CDR3 sequences, just over 90% found once. Sequencing targeted TCR beta in T cells from blood (CD8+ and CD4+). The CD8+ and CD4+ T cells were negatively isolated, with the TEMRA cells enriched by FACS. Trimming pared 4 bases from V and 9 bases from J, leaving 13 bases between. From germline, CDR1 is MGHRA and CDR2 YSYEKL. The CDR3 spans 12 residues.

V usage is TRBV4-1 and J usage is TRBJ2-7; D may be TRBD1 or TRBD2 (5 bases each). The sequence was obtained from a human donor in good health. The specimen was CD4+ T cells from PBMCs. The CDR3 reads CASSPPPGRQYF. In DNA form, the CDR3 reads TGCGCCAGCAGCCCCCCCCCGGGACGGCAGTACTTC.